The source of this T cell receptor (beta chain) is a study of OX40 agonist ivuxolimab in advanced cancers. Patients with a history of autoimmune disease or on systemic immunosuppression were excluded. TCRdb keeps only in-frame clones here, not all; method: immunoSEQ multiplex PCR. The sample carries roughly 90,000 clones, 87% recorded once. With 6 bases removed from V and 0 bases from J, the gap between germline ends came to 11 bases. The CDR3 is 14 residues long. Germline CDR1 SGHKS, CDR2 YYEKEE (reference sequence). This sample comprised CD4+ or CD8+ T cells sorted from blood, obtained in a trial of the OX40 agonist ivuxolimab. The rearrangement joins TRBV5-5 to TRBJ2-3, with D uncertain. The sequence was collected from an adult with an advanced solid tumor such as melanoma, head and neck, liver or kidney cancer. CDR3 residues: CASTPQTSTDTQYF. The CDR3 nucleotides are TGTGCCAGCACCCCCCAGACTAGCACAGATACGCAGTATTTT.